This T cell receptor (beta chain) appears in the sequencing data of a study of regulatory T cells in long-lasting Graves disease. This CDR3 is built from 16 residues. Deletions cut 4 bases from V and 7 bases from J, with 20 bases between. CDR1 and CDR2 (germline): SGHTA, FQGNSA. Construction of TCR beta libraries relied on iRepertoire HTBI primers and on Arm-PCR targeting CDR3 regions. MiXCR was run by TCRdb on the multiplex PCR reads, yielding one entry per CDR3 protein. This sample has 500,000 to 700,000 distinct CDR3 sequences, with about 16% found just once. Stated time point: newly diagnosed GD, antithyroid drugs for less than 3 months. Scientists built the TCR library using RNA that was extracted from PBMCs. This clonotype was recorded at least ten times. This same sample was also part of a study on T cells in Graves' hyperthyroidism and ophthalmopathy.

This material consisted of peripheral blood mononuclear cells (PBMCs), taken at new diagnosis, from a patient treated with antithyroid drugs. This chain joins TRBV7-2 and TRBJ1-5; D might be TRBD1 (5 bases). The sequence was obtained from a woman aged 25-40 years with Graves disease. This CDR3 is CASSSGRGDVGQPQHF. Written as DNA, the CDR3 is TGTGCCAGCAGCTCGGGACGAGGGGACGTGGGACAGCCCCAGCATTTT.